The 14 T cell receptor beta chains below all came from one sample that was sequenced in a study of regulatory T cells in long-lasting Graves disease. Relying on iRepertoire HTBI primers and Arm-PCR of CDR3 regions, the team built TCR beta libraries. Each CDR3 protein is one row after TCRdb ran MiXCR on the multiplex PCR reads. The table records about 210,000 distinct CDR3 sequences, about 19% of them present only once. As for time point: newly diagnosed GD, antithyroid drugs for less than 3 months. Construction of the TCR library relied on RNA isolated from PBMCs. This sample also belongs to another study, concerning T cells in Graves' hyperthyroidism and ophthalmopathy.

The sequenced sample was peripheral blood mononuclear cells (PBMCs), obtained at new diagnosis, from a patient treated with antithyroid drugs. These TCRs come from a woman between 25 and 40 years old with Graves disease.

This clonotype was detected many times. V usage is TRBV20-1 and J usage is TRBJ2-5; possibly TRBD2 for D (6 bases). Germline V CDR1 and CDR2: DFQATT, SNEGSKA (reference sequence). The CDR3 is 12 amino acids. The V end was cut by 2 bases, the J end by 9 bases, with 13 bases between. The CDR3 DNA sequence: TGCAGTGCTAGACGGCCCTCGGGGGCCCAGTACTTC. Protein: CSARRPSGAQYF.

On this clonotype itself: With a much larger clone just one base away, this may be a read error. The V call is TRBV6-2 or TRBV6-3, the J call TRBJ2-5; D perhaps matches TRBD2 (6 bases). This CDR3 has 15 residues. V lost 4 bases to trimming and J lost 7 bases, with 19 bases between them. Germline V gives CDR1 MNHEY, CDR2 SVGEGT. DNA of the CDR3: TGTGCCAGCAGTTTCCGGACTATCGGGGTCGTGACCCAGTACTTC. This sequence encodes CASSFRTIGVVTQYF.

The rearrangement uses TRBV27 and TRBJ2-3; TRBD2 matches 14 bases. After removal of 4 bases from V and 4 bases from J, the junction contained 7 bases not matched to a gene. Germline CDR1 reads MNHEY; CDR2 reads SMNVEV (reference sequence). The CDR3 totals 17 residues. The CDR3 DNA reads TGTGCCAGCAGTTCAGGGACTAGCGGGAGAAGCGCAGATACGCAGTATTTT. Residues: CASSSGTSGRSADTQYF.

The chain couples TRBV6-2 or TRBV6-3 to TRBJ2-7, with D perhaps TRBD2 (5 bases). Germline V gene lookup returns CDR1 MNHEY and CDR2 SVGEGT. The CDR3 runs to 13 residues. The V end lost 6 bases, the J end lost 1 base, and 10 bases lay between the germline ends. CDR3 sequence: CASRQLVSYEQYF. CDR3 in DNA: TGTGCCAGCAGACAACTAGTTTCCTACGAGCAGTACTTC.

This clonotype has a handful of counts. The CDR3 protein is CASSPYRGIVETQYF. The CDR3, as DNA: TGTGCCAGCAGCCCATACAGGGGGATAGTTGAGACCCAGTACTTC. The chain is built from TRBV14 and TRBJ2-5; TRBD1 matches 8 bases. V trimming: 4 bases; J trimming: 5 bases; junction bases outside the gene matches: 9. Looked up from germline, CDR1 is SGHDN and CDR2 is FVKESK. This CDR3 region has 15 residues.

This clonotype was picked up many times. The gene calls are TRBV27 and TRBJ1-1, with D perhaps matching TRBD1 (5 bases). Trimming took 0 bases from V and 7 from J, leaving 9 bases between them. CDR1 is MNHEY and CDR2 is SMNVEV in the germline V gene (reference sequence). The CDR3 contains 13 residues. As DNA, the CDR3 is TGTGCCAGCAGTTTATCGGGCGGACATGAAGCTTTCTTT. Translating it yields CASSLSGGHEAFF.

The table lists this clonotype with a few counts. The chain links TRBV6-4 to TRBJ2-6; D tentatively fits TRBD1 or TRBD2 (5 bases each). Germline values: CDR1 MRHNA, CDR2 SNTAGT. V lost 2 bases and J 4 bases, leaving 6 bases between the germline ends. The CDR3 runs to 14 residues. CDR3 region: CASSDGDGANVLTF. The CDR3 DNA reads TGTGCCAGCAGTGACGGGGACGGGGCCAACGTCCTGACTTTC.

This clonotype came up many times. The chain combines TRBV6-1 with TRBJ2-7; 7 bases agree with TRBD2. The CDR3 has 16 amino acids. J was trimmed by 3 bases and V by 6 bases; bases with no gene match: 14. Germline CDR1 reads MNHNS; CDR2 reads SASEGT. This CDR3 reads CASRTRVGLRFYEQYF. CDR3 nucleotides: TGTGCCAGCAGGACAAGGGTGGGACTAAGATTCTACGAGCAGTACTTC.

Ten or more counts support this clonotype. CDR3 amino acids: CASSPKMTTDTQYF. The CDR3 coding sequence is TGTGCCAGCAGCCCAAAGATGACTACAGATACGCAGTATTTT. This chain connects TRBV6-1 to TRBJ2-3; no clear D. Trimming pared 6 bases from V and 3 bases from J, leaving 13 bases between. Germline CDR1 MNHNS, CDR2 SASEGT. The CDR3 sequence is 14 residues long.

This clonotype appeared a few times. It may be a read error: a sequence one base away is much more abundant. The rearrangement joins TRBV29-1 to TRBJ1-1; D unclear. The CDR3 has 11 amino acids. The germline gives CDR1 SQVTM, CDR2 ANQGSEA. The CDR3 reads CSAEEPREAFF. The CDR3 DNA follows: TGCAGCGCTGAAGAGCCGAGGGAAGCTTTCTTT.

Many counts were recorded for this clonotype. The chain employs TRBV12-3 or TRBV12-4 and TRBJ1-4, with 9 bases fitting TRBD1. CDR3 length equals 14 residues. Losses at the gene ends were 6 bases for V and 5 bases for J; bases not matched to a gene: 4. In DNA, the CDR3 is TGTGCCAGCAGCCGGACAGGGGAGAATGAAAAACTGTTTTTT. This translates into CASSRTGENEKLFF.

This clonotype was seen many times. The genes are TRBV6-5 and TRBJ2-2; 7 bases are shared with TRBD2. V was clipped by 0 bases and J by 6 bases; unmatched bases: 10. CDR3 length: 17 amino acids. CDR1 is MNHEY, CDR2 SVGAGI, per germline. The CDR3 is CASSYSLGLGLSGELFF. CDR3 sequence (DNA): TGTGCCAGCAGTTACTCCTTAGGGCTGGGACTATCCGGGGAGCTGTTTTTT.

A note on this clonotype: This sequence is one base from a far larger clone and is likely a read error. The rearrangement links TRBV12-3 or TRBV12-4 to TRBJ1-2; 8 bases are shared with TRBD1. The CDR3 is 15 residues long. As DNA, the CDR3 is TGTGCCAGCAGTTTCAAGCAGGGGGCTGGCTATGGCTGCACCTTC. It yields the protein CASSFKQGAGYGCTF.

This clonotype showed up many times. This chain connects TRBV11-2 to TRBJ1-3; D remains unclear. Germline assignment: CDR1 SGHAT and CDR2 FQNNGV. CDR3 length equals 16 residues. Trimming took 5 bases from V and 1 from J, leaving 15 bases between them. The CDR3 bases are TGTGCCAGCAGCCGAACAACGTCGGAATCTGGAAACACCATATATTTT. It specifies CASSRTTSESGNTIYF.